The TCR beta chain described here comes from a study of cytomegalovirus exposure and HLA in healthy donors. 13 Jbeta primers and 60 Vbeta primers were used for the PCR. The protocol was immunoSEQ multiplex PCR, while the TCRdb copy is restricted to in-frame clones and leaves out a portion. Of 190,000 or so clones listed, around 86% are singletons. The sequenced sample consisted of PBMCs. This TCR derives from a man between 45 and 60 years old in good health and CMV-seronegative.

The CDR3 DNA reads TGTGCCAGCTCACCGAGAGGGCCCAAAAACATTCAGTACTTC. Translated: CASSPRGPKNIQYF. The chain links TRBV18 to TRBJ2-4; a possible D gene is TRBD2 (5 bases). Germline CDR1 and CDR2: KGHSH and LQKENI. This CDR3 contains 14 residues. Trimming left V 3 bases short and J 2 bases short, with 8 bases between. The variable domain in full, completed from reference TRBV18 and TRBJ2-4, reads NAGVMQNPRHLVRRRGQEARLRCSPMKGHSHVYWYRQLPEEGLKFMVYLQKENIIDESGMPKERFSAEFPKEGPSILRIQQVVRGDSAAYFCASSPRGPKNIQYFGAGTRLSVL.